One and the same sample provided the 23 T cell receptor beta chains below, sequenced in a study of T cell responses to AZD1222 COVID-19 vaccine. The assay was immunoSEQ multiplex PCR, and TCRdb's table has in-frame clones only and misses some. The sample includes more than 140,000 clones, about 91% seen only once; the top ten take about 3.7%. The source material was peripheral blood, sampled on day 0 of MenACWY control vaccination. The receptors come from an adult in good health.

The chain is built from TRBV7-3 and TRBJ2-1, with D maybe TRBD2 (5 bases). The CDR3 runs 15 residues. V was cut by 1 base and J by 4 bases, with 11 bases left in between. Germline loops: CDR1 SGHTA, CDR2 FQGTGA. Here the CDR3 DNA reads TGTGCCAGCAGCTTAATAGCGTCAGGATACAATGAGCAGTTCTTC. It codes for CASSLIASGYNEQFF.

The chain recombines TRBV19 with TRBJ1-1, with D unclear. Trimming stripped 7 bases from V and 0 bases from J, with 12 bases between. This CDR3 contains 14 residues. Germline values: CDR1 LNHDA, CDR2 SQIVND (reference sequence). CDR3 sequence reads: CASNSLGMNTEAFF. In DNA form, the CDR3 reads TGTGCCAGTAACTCTCTGGGTATGAACACTGAAGCTTTCTTT. The full variable domain, with the rest looked up from reference TRBV19 and TRBJ1-1, is DGGITQSPKYLFRKEGQNVTLSCEQNLNHDAMYWYRQDPGQGLRLIYYSQIVNDFQKGDIAEGYSVSREKKESFPLTVTSAQKNPTAFYLCASNSLGMNTEAFFGQGTRLTVV.

The genes are TRBV4-1 and TRBJ1-1; tentatively, D is TRBD1 (5 bases). This CDR3 is 12 amino acids long. The V end lost 3 bases, the J end lost 5 bases, and 7 bases lay between the germline ends. The germline CDR1 and CDR2 sequences are MGHRA and YSYEKL. This CDR3 reads CASSHAGTEAFF. In DNA form, the CDR3 reads TGCGCCAGCAGCCATGCAGGGACTGAAGCTTTCTTT.

V is TRBV27 and J is TRBJ2-7, with 7 bases lining up with TRBD1. There are 14 residues in the CDR3. The junction had 10 bases not matched to a gene; V was cut back by 11 bases and J by 0 bases. CDR1 and CDR2 from the germline V gene are MNHEY and SMNVEV (reference sequence). The CDR3: CASHPAGGSYEQYF. DNA of the CDR3: TGTGCCTCCCACCCGGCAGGGGGCTCCTACGAGCAGTACTTC.

Concerning this clone itself: This sample also contains other DNA sequences that code for the same CDR3. The chain couples TRBV19 to TRBJ2-1; D is undetermined. Deletions cut 9 bases from V and 0 bases from J, with 15 bases between. The CDR3 covers 15 residues. From germline, CDR1 is LNHDA and CDR2 SQIVND (reference sequence). The CDR3 DNA reads TGTGCCAGCAGCGTCCCAGGAAGCTCCTACAATGAGCAGTTCTTC. This gives the protein CASSVPGSSYNEQFF.

The gene calls are TRBV19 and TRBJ2-3, with 7 bases matching TRBD2. Trimming removed 1 base from V and 3 bases from J; junction bases left unmatched: 1. CDR3 length equals 14 residues. From germline, CDR1 is LNHDA and CDR2 SQIVND (reference sequence). CDR3 sequence (DNA): TGTGCCAGTAGTATAGGGGGGGGTACAGATACGCAGTATTTT. The encoded protein is CASSIGGGTDTQYF. Using reference TRBV19 and TRBJ2-3 for the parts outside the CDR3, the full variable domain is DGGITQSPKYLFRKEGQNVTLSCEQNLNHDAMYWYRQDPGQGLRLIYYSQIVNDFQKGDIAEGYSVSREKKESFPLTVTSAQKNPTAFYLCASSIGGGTDTQYFGPGTRLTVL.

V usage is TRBV5-1 and J usage is TRBJ2-3; 13 bases are shared with TRBD2. The CDR3 loop spans 17 amino acids. The germline CDR1 and CDR2 sequences are SGHRS and YFSETQ. Germline trimming cut 4 bases from V and 2 bases from J; bases unmatched to any gene: 7. CDR3 residues: CASSPGTSGDFTDTQYF. The CDR3 region has the DNA TGCGCCAGCAGCCCAGGGACTAGCGGGGACTTCACAGATACGCAGTATTTT. The complete variable domain, with remaining parts taken from reference TRBV5-1 and TRBJ2-3, reads KAGVTQTPRYLIKTRGQQVTLSCSPISGHRSVSWYQQTPGQGLQFLFEYFSETQRNKGNFPGRFSGRQFSNSRSEMNVSTLELGDSALYLCASSPGTSGDFTDTQYFGPGTRLTVL.

This chain links TRBV12-3 or TRBV12-4 with TRBJ1-1; D gene uncertain. CDR3 length: 12 amino acids. V was shortened by 8 bases and J by 8 bases, with 15 bases between the two germline ends. CDR3 in DNA: TGTGCCAGCCTTAAGGAGAGCGCCGAAGCTTTCTTT. It is translated as CASLKESAEAFF.

This rearrangement joins TRBV27 to TRBJ1-6; D not resolved. V lost 2 bases, J lost 0 bases, and 8 bases lay in between. The germline V gene encodes CDR1 MNHEY and CDR2 SMNVEV (reference sequence). This CDR3 comprises 16 residues. The CDR3: CASSLRHSSYNSPLHF. As DNA, the CDR3 is TGTGCCAGCAGTTTAAGACACAGCTCCTATAATTCACCCCTCCACTTT.

The rearrangement joins TRBV7-2 to TRBJ2-7; 9 bases are a match to TRBD1. Germline assignment: CDR1 SGHTA and CDR2 FQGNSA. The CDR3 totals 15 residues. The V and J ends lost 1 base and 2 bases, in that order; junction bases with no gene match: 3. CDR3 DNA: TGTGCCAGCAGCTTAGACTGGACAGGGGCCTACGAGCAGTACTTC. This codes for CASSLDWTGAYEQYF. Drawing the rest from reference TRBV7-2 and TRBJ2-7, the complete variable domain is GAGVSQSPSNKVTEKGKDVELRCDPISGHTALYWYRQSLGQGLEFLIYFQGNSAPDKSGLPSDRFSAERTGGSVSTLTIQRTQQEDSAVYLCASSLDWTGAYEQYFGPGTRLTVT.

This clone was seen only once. V and J are TRBV3-1 (or the pseudogene TRBV3-2) and TRBJ2-5, with TRBD2 as a possible D gene (5 bases). The V gene lost 0 bases and the J gene lost 7 bases, with 6 bases spanning the gap. The length of the CDR3 is 12 residues. Germline V gene sequence: CDR1 LGHDT, CDR2 YNNKEL (reference sequence). CDR3 DNA: TGTGCCAGCAGCCAAGAAGGAGGGACCCAGTACTTC. Protein sequence: CASSQEGGTQYF.

This chain connects TRBV28 to TRBJ2-7; 7 nucleotides align to TRBD1. Germline V gene data show CDR1 as MDHEN and CDR2 as SYDVKM. The ends lost 6 bases at V and 2 bases at J; junction bases unmatched: 7. CDR3 length: 14 residues. CDR3 nucleotide sequence: TGTGCCAGCAGCCCGGGACAGCCCCCCTACGAGCAGTACTTC. Translating it yields CASSPGQPPYEQYF.

As DNA, the CDR3 is TGTGCCAGCAGCCCTGGGGGCCAAACCTACGAGCAGTACTTC. Translating gives CASSPGGQTYEQYF. This chain links TRBV4-2 with TRBJ2-7; a weak D match, TRBD1 (6 bases). Germline CDR1 reads LGHNA; CDR2 reads YNFKEQ. Trimming pared 4 bases from V and 2 bases from J, leaving 12 bases between. The CDR3 runs to 14 residues.

The gene calls are TRBV30 and TRBJ2-5; D might be TRBD2 (6 bases). CDR3 length: 12 amino acids. V was clipped by 4 bases and J by 5 bases, with 11 bases between them. The germline gives CDR1 GTSNPN, CDR2 SVGIG (reference sequence). CDR3 DNA sequence: TGTGCCTGGACAGTAGGGAGGGAGACCCAGTACTTC. It yields the protein CAWTVGRETQYF.

The chain carries TRBV28 and TRBJ2-7; unclear D gene. The CDR3 extends over 12 amino acids. V gave up 3 bases and J gave up 3 bases, with 6 bases separating them. Germline V gives CDR1 MDHEN, CDR2 SYDVKM. The CDR3, as DNA: TGTGCCAGCAGTTTTGACGTCTACGAGCAGTACTTC. It is translated as CASSFDVYEQYF.

The V call is TRBV4-2, the J call TRBJ1-2; TRBD1 matches at 7 bases. CDR3 length: 14 amino acids. The germline V gene has CDR1 LGHNA and CDR2 YNFKEQ. J was trimmed by 6 bases and V by 4 bases; bases with no gene match: 8. CDR3 amino acids: CASSRTGEGDGYTF. CDR3 bases: TGTGCCAGCAGCCGAACAGGGGAGGGGGATGGCTACACCTTC.

This chain connects TRBV30 to TRBJ1-5; D is unclear. The CDR3 runs 13 residues. The germline V gene encodes CDR1 GTSNPN and CDR2 SVGIG (reference sequence). Trimming took off 1 base at V and 4 bases at J, with 8 bases between the two ends. CDR3 region: CAWSGFLNQPQHF. The CDR3 DNA is TGTGCCTGGAGTGGGTTCTTAAATCAGCCCCAGCATTTT. The entire variable domain, with the rest obtained from reference TRBV30 and TRBJ1-5, is as follows: SQTIHQWPATLVQPVGSPLSLECTVEGTSNPNLYWYRQAAGRGLQLLFYSVGIGQISSEVPQNLSASRPQDRQFILSSKKLLLSDSGFYLCAWSGFLNQPQHFGDGTRLSIL.

The chain couples TRBV4-2 to TRBJ2-7; unclear D gene. This CDR3 is 14 amino acids long. In germline, CDR1 is LGHNA, CDR2 YNFKEQ. Trimming stripped 4 bases from V and 2 bases from J, with 12 bases between. CDR3 sequence reads: CASSPPDPPYEQYF. The CDR3 region has the DNA TGTGCCAGCAGCCCACCGGACCCTCCCTACGAGCAGTACTTC.

This clone was detected only once. The chain links TRBV4-1 to TRBJ1-2; D is possibly TRBD1 (6 bases). The germline V gene has CDR1 MGHRA and CDR2 YSYEKL. The CDR3 length is 12 residues. Trimming pared 6 bases from V and 8 bases from J, leaving 13 bases between. The DNA of the CDR3 is TGCGCCAGCAGGGGGTCAGGGGTCGGCTACACCTTC. As protein: CASRGSGVGYTF.

The V and J genes are TRBV10-3 and TRBJ1-1; D possibly corresponds to TRBD1 (5 bases). The CDR3 runs 14 residues. Germline CDR1 and CDR2: ENHRY and SYGVKD. The V gene lost 6 bases and the J gene lost 0 bases, with 11 bases spanning the gap. DNA of the CDR3: TGTGCCATCAGGAGGGACGTAGTGAACACTGAAGCTTTCTTT. This encodes CAIRRDVVNTEAFF.

The chain carries TRBV7-9 and TRBJ2-1, with D uncertain. Germline V CDR1 and CDR2: SEHNR, FQNEAQ (reference sequence). Between the trimmed V and J ends, which lost 0 bases and 8 bases, there was a span of 2 bases. The CDR3 is 11 amino acids. The CDR3 region has the DNA TGTGCCAGCAGCTTAGCCTATGAGCAGTTCTTC. Translated, it gives CASSLAYEQFF. Variable domain in full (rest from reference TRBV7-9 and TRBJ2-1): DTGVSQNPRHKITKRGQNVTFRCDPISEHNRLYWYRQTLGQGPEFLTYFQNEAQLEKSRLLSDRFSAERPKGSFSTLEIQRTEQGDSAMYLCASSLAYEQFFGPGTRLTVL.

CDR3 residues: CASSPGPITNYGYTF. In DNA form, the CDR3 reads TGTGCCAGCTCACCCGGACCGATAACTAACTATGGCTACACCTTC. The V call is TRBV18, the J call TRBJ1-2; D remains unclear. Germline assignment: CDR1 KGHSH and CDR2 LQKENI. Trimming left V 3 bases short and J 0 bases short, with 11 bases between. CDR3 length: 15 residues.

This clone has a handful of counts. The V gene is TRBV6-4, the J gene TRBJ2-5; D gene ambiguous. Trimming shortened V by 3 bases and J by 0 bases, and 5 bases separated the two germline ends. Germline V gene sequence: CDR1 MRHNA, CDR2 SNTAGT. The CDR3 is made up of 13 amino acids. The DNA of the CDR3 is TGTGCCAGCAGTGATCGGTACCAAGAGACCCAGTACTTC. It specifies CASSDRYQETQYF.